Reported below is one T cell receptor (beta chain). Its antigen is still unknown. The treatment denotes: over 15 received Ad26.COV2.S at low or high dose, single or two shots; 5 received placebo; per-sample allocation not given. Samples analyzed were those drawn on day 63 after the first vaccine or placebo injection. Recruitment in Boston yielded a donor of adult age, 18-55 years. The source of the sample is a study of Ad26.COV2.S vaccination and SARS-CoV-2 variants. Across the study: By the intramuscular route, Ad26.COV2.S was given once, or twice 56 days apart. Findings of the study overall: With respect to non-spike TCR breadth, vaccine and placebo recipients were similar.

Germline V gives CDR1 SGDLS, CDR2 YYNGEE. V lost 0 bases, J lost 6 bases, and 16 bases lay in between. This CDR3 has 17 residues. Sequenced by immunoSEQ multiplex PCR; TCRdb stores in-frame clones only, minus some. The top ten hold about 10% of the sample, which has about 350,000 clones, less than 90% seen once. Source: peripheral blood, taken in a trial of Ad26.COV2.S vaccine versus placebo. The rearrangement links TRBV9 to TRBJ1-6, with D unclear. The clonotype comes from a person between 18 and 65 years old who received the Ad26.COV2.S COVID-19 vaccine or a placebo. The CDR3 is CASSVEGDPSSNSPLHF. The CDR3 nucleotides are TGTGCCAGCAGCGTAGAGGGCGACCCTTCTTCTAATTCACCCCTCCACTTT.